The 26 T cell receptor beta chains in this list originate from one sample, sequenced in a study of control samples from healthy donors and cancer patients. Produced via immunoSEQ multiplex PCR; TCRdb's table is partial and in-frame only. The table includes approximately 70,000 clones, more than 75% detected once. The specimen was blood. All receptors derive from a woman in her forties or fifties in good health.

The chain links TRBV4-2 to TRBJ2-1, with no clear D. V dropped 0 bases and J dropped 7 bases, with 7 bases sitting between them. The germline gives CDR1 LGHNA, CDR2 YNFKEQ. The CDR3 consists of 13 residues. CDR3: CASSQDDQNEQFF. CDR3 nucleotide sequence: TGTGCCAGCAGCCAAGACGATCAGAATGAGCAGTTCTTC.

This chain uses TRBV21-1 with TRBJ1-5; the listed D gene, TRBD1, was not tested against the DNA. TRBV21-1 is listed as a pseudogene. This CDR3 is built from 14 residues. The CDR3 here is CASSARHNQSAQHF. DNA for the CDR3: TGTGCCAGCAGCGCCCGACACAACCAATCAGCCCAGCATTTT.

CDR3 loop: CASSYIAVGTDTQYF. CDR3 nucleotide sequence: TGTGCCAGTAGTTACATAGCGGTCGGCACAGATACGCAGTATTTT. The V and J genes are TRBV19 and TRBJ2-3, with a tentative D call TRBD2 (6 bases). The germline V gene encodes CDR1 LNHDA and CDR2 SQIVND (reference sequence). The V end was cut by 5 bases, the J end by 1 base, with 13 bases between. The CDR3 consists of 15 residues.

The CDR3 region is CASSSPVVGESHEQYF. CDR3 in DNA: TGTGCCAGCAGCTCCCCGGTTGTGGGCGAAAGCCACGAGCAGTACTTC. The V and J genes are TRBV5-4 and TRBJ2-7, with D hard to call. This CDR3 spans 16 amino acids. Per germline, CDR1 SGHNT and CDR2 YYREEE (reference sequence). Trimming shortened V by 3 bases and J by 5 bases, and 21 bases separated the two germline ends.

The chain recombines TRBV9 with TRBJ2-7, with D hard to call. Germline loops: CDR1 SGDLS, CDR2 YYNGEE. CDR3 size: 14 residues. V dropped 0 bases and J dropped 3 bases, with 10 bases sitting between them. The CDR3 protein is CASSVGVLSYEQYF. The CDR3 DNA reads as TGTGCCAGCAGCGTAGGAGTCCTAAGCTACGAGCAGTACTTC.

V is TRBV29-1 and J is TRBJ2-1, with D perhaps matching TRBD1 (6 bases). Germline CDR1 SQVTM, CDR2 ANQGSEA. The CDR3 is 13 amino acids. Between the trimmed V and J ends, which lost 1 base and 7 bases, there was a span of 11 bases. DNA of the CDR3: TGCAGCGTTGAAGTTTTGAGGGGGAATGAGCAGTTCTTC. Translation: CSVEVLRGNEQFF.

For this clone: At one end the junction does not follow the germline gene, possibly because of a read error. The rearrangement uses TRBV7-9 and TRBJ2-3; D uncertain. Germline V gene sequence: CDR1 SEHNR, CDR2 FQNEAQ (reference sequence). CDR3 length: 14 amino acids. For the CDR3, the DNA is TGTGCCAGCAGTTTAGGGTGGGGCACAGATACGCAGTATTTT. The encoded protein is CASSLGWGTDTQYF.

This chain joins TRBV12-3 or TRBV12-4 and TRBJ1-5; unclear D gene. This CDR3 contains 12 residues. V lost 8 bases and J 2 bases, leaving 7 bases between the germline ends. The CDR3 reads CASAGGNQPQHF. CDR3 nucleotides: TGTGCCAGCGCTGGGGGCAATCAGCCCCAGCATTTT.

The gene calls are TRBV28 and TRBJ1-2; D is undetermined. This CDR3 has 13 amino acids. Trimming stripped 6 bases from V and 9 bases from J, with 17 bases between. Germline CDR1 is MDHEN and CDR2 is SYDVKM. CDR3 region: CASSTETTWRYTF. For the CDR3, the DNA is TGTGCCAGCAGCACTGAGACAACTTGGCGCTACACCTTC.

This clone was detected only once. J is TRBJ1-2 and V is TRBV6-5; TRBD1 matches at 8 bases. The CDR3 runs 15 residues. After removal of 6 bases from V and 2 bases from J, the junction contained 8 bases not matched to a gene. CDR1 is MNHEY, CDR2 SVGAGI, per germline. The DNA of the CDR3 is TGTGCCAGCAGGCCCGGACAGGGAGTGAACTATGGCTACACCTTC. Translating it yields CASRPGQGVNYGYTF.

The rearrangement joins TRBV24-1 to TRBJ2-3; tentative D call: TRBD2 (6 bases). The V end was cut by 10 bases, the J end by 3 bases, with 13 bases between. This CDR3 contains 13 residues. Germline CDR1 reads KGHDR; CDR2 reads SFDVKD. CDR3 sequence reads: CATAGTETDTQYF. DNA for the CDR3: TGTGCCACTGCGGGAACTGAGACAGATACGCAGTATTTT.

The chain couples TRBV6-5 to TRBJ2-7; perhaps TRBD2 as D (5 bases). Germline CDR1 MNHEY, CDR2 SVGAGI. Trimming pared 5 bases from V and 2 bases from J, leaving 10 bases between. This CDR3 is 13 amino acids long. The DNA for the CDR3 is TGTGCCAGCAGTAGGACTGAGACCTACGAGCAGTACTTC. Protein product: CASSRTETYEQYF.

The gene calls are TRBV14 and TRBJ1-2; D uncertain. CDR1 is SGHDN and CDR2 is FVKESK in the germline V gene. Trimming took off 1 base at V and 6 bases at J, with 12 bases between the two ends. The CDR3 length is 14 residues. The CDR3 loop is CASSQVGGTDGYTF. The CDR3, as DNA: TGTGCCAGCAGCCAAGTGGGAGGTACTGATGGCTACACCTTC.

The gene calls are TRBV19 and TRBJ1-1; unclear D gene. CDR1 and CDR2 from the germline V gene are LNHDA and SQIVND (reference sequence). The length of the CDR3 is 15 residues. V dropped 6 bases and J dropped 1 base, with 15 bases sitting between them. The CDR3 protein is CASRSLDGANTEAFF. The DNA for the CDR3 is TGTGCCAGTAGGAGCTTGGACGGAGCGAACACTGAAGCTTTCTTT.

For this clone: This specimen includes other DNA sequences encoding the same CDR3. The V gene is TRBV29-1, the J gene TRBJ1-1; D remains ambiguous. The CDR3 is made up of 12 amino acids. Germline CDR1 reads SQVTM; CDR2 reads ANQGSEA. The germline V and J ends were trimmed by 4 bases and 3 bases, with 9 bases remaining between them. Here the CDR3 reads CSVVWDHTEAFF. The CDR3 nucleotides are TGCAGCGTTGTTTGGGATCACACTGAAGCTTTCTTT.

V is TRBV12-3 or TRBV12-4 and J is TRBJ1-5; weak D call: TRBD1 (6 bases). This CDR3 is 13 amino acids long. Trimming took off 3 bases at V and 5 bases at J, with 8 bases between the two ends. The DNA for the CDR3 is TGTGCCAGCAGTTTGACAGGAGATCAGCCCCAGCATTTT. Its protein product is CASSLTGDQPQHF.

This clone was picked up one time. The chain carries TRBV27 and TRBJ2-7; no clear D gene. This CDR3 contains 13 residues. The V and J ends lost 6 bases and 1 base respectively, with 10 bases between them. Germline V gives CDR1 MNHEY, CDR2 SMNVEV (reference sequence). This chain's CDR3 is CASRRRNSYEQYF. The CDR3 DNA reads as TGTGCCAGCAGACGACGCAATTCCTACGAGCAGTACTTC.

The gene calls are TRBV4-2 and TRBJ2-6; 10 nucleotides agree with TRBD2. This CDR3 comprises 18 residues. Germline lookup yields CDR1 LGHNA and CDR2 YNFKEQ. Trimming took 4 bases from V and 0 from J; bases not matched to a gene: 6. CDR3 in amino acids: CASSPLGLASSGANVLTF. The DNA of the CDR3 is TGTGCCAGCAGCCCCCTGGGACTAGCGAGCTCTGGGGCCAACGTCCTGACTTTC.

The chain carries TRBV5-3 and TRBJ2-7, with D unclear. TRBV5-3 is an open reading frame, and its role is uncertain. This CDR3 has 11 residues. V was cut by 0 bases and J by 7 bases, with 5 bases left in between. In DNA, the CDR3 is TGTGCCAGAAGCTTGGTCTCGGAGCAGTACTTC. As protein: CARSLVSEQYF.

The gene calls are TRBV11-3 and TRBJ2-1; D tentatively reads TRBD1 or TRBD2 (6 bases each). Deletions cut 5 bases from V and 6 bases from J, with 17 bases between. Per the germline V gene, CDR1 is SGHNT and CDR2 is YENEEA. The CDR3 runs to 15 residues. Here the CDR3 DNA reads TGTGCCAGCAGCGCCGGGGACTCAGGGGTCAATGAGCAGTTCTTC. Protein: CASSAGDSGVNEQFF.

This chain joins TRBV7-9 and TRBJ1-6; TRBD1 matches at 9 bases. CDR3 length equals 17 residues. V trimming: 5 bases; J trimming: 7 bases; junction bases outside the gene matches: 12. Germline-derived CDR1 and CDR2 are SEHNR and FQNEAQ (reference sequence). Here the CDR3 reads CASSERDREFGNSPLHF. The CDR3, as DNA: TGTGCCAGCAGCGAGCGGGACAGGGAGTTTGGGAATTCACCCCTCCACTTT. Using reference TRBV7-9 and TRBJ1-6 for the parts outside the CDR3, the full variable domain is DTGVSQNPRHKITKRGQNVTFRCDPISEHNRLYWYRQTLGQGPEFLTYFQNEAQLEKSRLLSDRFSAERPKGSFSTLEIQRTEQGDSAMYLCASSERDREFGNSPLHFGNGTRLTVT.

In this sample, this clone turned up once. The gene calls are TRBV28 and TRBJ2-7; D unresolved. The CDR3 covers 14 residues. Germline values: CDR1 MDHEN, CDR2 SYDVKM. The ends were cut back, 1 base at V and 1 base at J, with 8 bases in the middle. This CDR3 reads CASSLLTDSYEQYF. CDR3 nucleotides: TGTGCCAGCAGTTTATTAACAGATTCCTACGAGCAGTACTTC.

This chain uses TRBV28 with TRBJ2-1, with TRBD2 matching over 9 bases. V shed 5 bases, J shed 0 bases, and the junction held 2 bases outside the gene matches. Germline V gene data show CDR1 as MDHEN and CDR2 as SYDVKM. The CDR3 contains 15 residues. CDR3: CASSRSGSSYNEQFF. The DNA of the CDR3 is TGTGCCAGCAGTCGTAGCGGGAGCTCCTACAATGAGCAGTTCTTC. Using reference TRBV28 and TRBJ2-1 for the parts outside the CDR3, the full variable domain is DVKVTQSSRYLVKRTGEKVFLECVQDMDHENMFWYRQDPGLGLRLIYFSYDVKMKEKGDIPEGYSVSREKKERFSLILESASTNQTSMYLCASSRSGSSYNEQFFGPGTRLTVL.

The genes are TRBV3-1 (or the pseudogene TRBV3-2) and TRBJ2-1; 9 nucleotides match TRBD2. Looked up from germline, CDR1 is LGHDT and CDR2 is YNNKEL (reference sequence). J lost 0 bases, V lost 0 bases, and 6 bases had no gene match. The CDR3 is made up of 18 amino acids. The CDR3 protein is CASSQDLAGGISYNEQFF. CDR3 bases: TGTGCCAGCAGCCAAGATCTCGCGGGAGGGATCTCCTACAATGAGCAGTTCTTC.

The chain links TRBV5-1 to TRBJ2-7; TRBD2 aligns across 14 bases. The CDR3 sequence is 15 residues long. Trimming at V came to 4 bases and at J to 5 bases, leaving 5 bases not matched to a gene. From germline, CDR1 is SGHRS and CDR2 YFSETQ. This CDR3 reads CASSRTSGRTNEQYF. The CDR3 region has the DNA TGCGCCAGCAGCCGGACTAGCGGGAGGACCAACGAGCAGTACTTC.

The chain uses TRBV4-1 and TRBJ2-1, with 7 bases aligning to TRBD2. Germline CDR1 reads MGHRA; CDR2 reads YSYEKL. The junction had 14 bases not matched to a gene; V was cut back by 2 bases and J by 7 bases. The CDR3 length is 17 residues. CDR3 DNA sequence: TGCGCCAGCAGCCAAAACCGAAAGGGCACTAGCGAGAATGAGCAGTTCTTC. Its translation is CASSQNRKGTSENEQFF.